This T cell receptor beta chain came from a study of blood T cell repertoires in COVID-19. The overall study: Samples came from the United States, Italy and Spain, spanning acute and convalescent COVID-19. The cDNA or gDNA used as material had been derived from T cells, B-cell-depleted T cells, or PBMCs.

TCRdb keeps only in-frame clones here, not all; method: immunoSEQ multiplex PCR. The sample records about 230,000 clones, approximately 86% being singletons. This clone appeared a single time. CDR1 and CDR2 from the germline V gene are MDHEN and SYDVKM. The CDR3 loop spans 13 amino acids. V gave up 6 bases and J gave up 7 bases; unmatched junction bases: 5. This clonotype was obtained from a woman younger than 45 with COVID-19, enrolled during active disease. This chain connects TRBV28 to TRBJ1-2, with 10 nucleotides matching TRBD1. Sequenced sample: peripheral blood. In nucleotides, the CDR3 is TGTGCCAGCAGACGGGACAGGGGCCCTGGCTACACCTTC. It codes for CASRRDRGPGYTF.